This T cell receptor beta chain appears in the sequencing data of a study of shared clonotypes between healthy human individuals. For the study at large: Participating donors consisted of a couple of women and a few men aged 18 to 49.

Study results and limitations: Compared with clonotypes that all four donors shared, non-shared clonotypes had lower generation probabilities. Researchers found naive subsets generally carried larger estimated richness than memory subsets.

Generated by immunoSEQ multiplex PCR, the TCRdb table keeps only in-frame clones and is missing some. The table has more than 2 million clones, around 95% seen once. The germline V gene has CDR1 SGHNT and CDR2 YYREEE (reference sequence). CDR3 length: 15 amino acids. Deletions cut 0 bases from V and 2 bases from J, with 11 bases between. Recent acute infections and vaccinations were absent in the healthy HIV-negative adult donors. Concerning this clone: The antigen is not known.

The sequenced sample consisted of naive CD4+ T cells sorted from blood. Documented subset: CD45RA+ positively selected. The J gene is TRBJ1-2, the V gene TRBV5-4; a possible D gene is TRBD1 (6 bases). This receptor was obtained from a young man in good health. The CDR3 bases are TGTGCCAGCAGCTTGGGTGGGGGCGCAAACTATGGCTACACCTTC. It translates to CASSLGGGANYGYTF.